A selection of T cell receptor beta chains follows, all from one sample in a study of CD8+ T cells in alopecia areata. TCRdb's table, derived via immunoSEQ multiplex PCR, lists solely in-frame clones and lacks some. The sample has some 99,000 clones, roughly two thirds seen once; the top ten hold roughly 15%. The sequencing here drew on CD8+ T cells sorted from blood, taken at week 4, from a patient treated with tofacitinib. These receptors were obtained from a human donor with alopecia areata. Each CDR3 is given with its conserved first and last residue. A D gene is named only where the DNA matches it firmly. Clone size is given for some rows only: seen once, a few or many times, or a class if the clone is expanded.

j_call clone_size d_call v_call cdr3_nt cdr3_aa
TRBJ1-2 . . TRBV6-5 TGTGCCAGCAGGGGCCGGAACGACTATGGCTACACCTTC CASRGRNDYGYTF
TRBJ1-1 . . TRBV6-6 TGTGCCAGCAGTTACACTCCTTTTGGCGCGAACACTGAAGCTTTCTTT CASSYTPFGANTEAFF
TRBJ2-7 . . TRBV5-1 TGCGCCAGCAGCTTCGGCGGGGGCCCGATGAACGAGCAGTACTTC CASSFGGGPMNEQYF
TRBJ2-5 . TRBD1 TRBV6-5 TGTGCCAGCAGTGCGGACAGGGAAGAGACCCAGTACTTC CASSADREETQYF
TRBJ2-6 . . TRBV5-4 TGTGCCAGCAGCTTTTGGGGAGGCAACGTCCTGACTTTC CASSFWGGNVLTF
TRBJ2-1 . . TRBV11-2 TGTGCCAGCAGCTTTCTCAATGAGCAGTTCTTC CASSFLNEQFF
TRBJ2-3 . TRBD2 TRBV27 TGTGCCAGCAGTTCTCCGGGACTAGCGGGAGTTGGCACAGATACGCAGTATTTT CASSSPGLAGVGTDTQYF
TRBJ2-3 . . TRBV5-4 TGTGCCAGCAGCTTGGGACACGACACAGATACGCAGTATTTT CASSLGHDTDTQYF
TRBJ2-1 . . TRBV5-1 TGCGCCAGCAGCTTGGAACTCGGCGGTGAGCAGTTCTTC CASSLELGGEQFF
TRBJ1-1 . TRBD1 TRBV7-9 TGTGCCAGCAGCTTATCGAGGGGGCTGAACACTGAAGCTTTCTTT CASSLSRGLNTEAFF
TRBJ1-2 . TRBD1 TRBV2 TGTGCCAGCAAGAGGACAGGGGAAATTCACTATGGCTACACCTTC CASKRTGEIHYGYTF
TRBJ2-7 few . TRBV29-1 TGCAGCGTTGTGAGGGGCGACAGCTCCTACGAGCAGTACTTC CSVVRGDSSYEQYF
TRBJ2-1 . . TRBV4-3 TGCGCCAGCAGCCAAGATAGGGGGGTAGGTGAGCAGTTCTTC CASSQDRGVGEQFF
TRBJ2-3 few TRBD2 TRBV5-1 TGCGCCAGCAGCGACGGGACTAGCGGGGGGTACACAGATACGCAGTATTTT CASSDGTSGGYTDTQYF
TRBJ1-2 . TRBD1 TRBV27 TGTGCCAGCAGTCTCGACAGGGGTACTGGCTACACCTTC CASSLDRGTGYTF
TRBJ2-3 . . TRBV2 TGTGCCAGCAGTGAGGGGCTCTTTAGCACAGATACGCAGTATTTT CASSEGLFSTDTQYF
TRBJ2-7 . . TRBV25-1 TGTGCCAGCAGTGATCGCCTGAAGGATGACGAGCAGTACTTC CASSDRLKDDEQYF
TRBJ2-5 . . TRBV6-5 TGTGCCAGCAGCGTCTATACAGGGAACCAAGAGACCCAGTACTTC CASSVYTGNQETQYF
TRBJ2-1 . . TRBV4-3 TGCGCCAGCAGCAAAGGAGTTTCCTACAATGAGCAGTTCTTC CASSKGVSYNEQFF
TRBJ1-1 . . TRBV29-1 TGCAGCGTTGAAGATGGAGGTCAGGGGGCTTTCTTT CSVEDGGQGAFF
TRBJ2-3 . . TRBV27 TGTGCCAGCAGCGATTTCAGGTCATTGCCAGATACGCAGTATTTT CASSDFRSLPDTQYF
TRBJ2-2 . . TRBV27 TGTGCCAGCACTGGTAACACCGGGGAGCTGTTTTTT CASTGNTGELFF
TRBJ2-3 few TRBD2 TRBV27 TGTGCCAGCAGTCCCGGACTAGCGGGCTACACAGATACGCAGTATTTT CASSPGLAGYTDTQYF
TRBJ2-1 few . TRBV9 TGTGCCAGCAGCGCCGAGGGGGTTGGATACAATGAGCAGTTCTTC CASSAEGVGYNEQFF
TRBJ1-5 . . TRBV7-7 TGTGCCAGCAGCTTAAACAAAAATCAGCCCCAGCATTTT CASSLNKNQPQHF
TRBJ2-7 . . TRBV11-2 TGTGCCAGCAGCTTCGTCGGGAGTGTGTACGAGCAGTACTTC CASSFVGSVYEQYF
TRBJ2-7 . . TRBV5-6 TGTGCCAGCAGCTTGGCCCACGACGAGCAGTACTTC CASSLAHDEQYF
TRBJ1-2 few TRBD1 TRBV6-5 TGTGCCAGCAGTGCAACGACAGGGGGCAGCTATGGCTACACCTTC CASSATTGGSYGYTF
TRBJ2-3 . TRBD1 TRBV30 TGTGCCTGGAGTTCCGGGACAGGAGCCACAGATACGCAGTATTTT CAWSSGTGATDTQYF
TRBJ1-2 . . TRBV5-1 TGCGCCAGCAGCCTGGCGACCTATGCCTATGGCTACACCTTC CASSLATYAYGYTF
TRBJ1-1 . . TRBV9 TGTGCCAGCAGCGATCTAGGGGGGAACACTGAAGCTTTCTTT CASSDLGGNTEAFF
TRBJ2-1 . . TRBV28 TGTGCCAGCAGTTTAGATCTGAGACTGGTCTACAATGAGCAGTTCTTC CASSLDLRLVYNEQFF
TRBJ2-7 few TRBD1 TRBV5-4 TGTGCGTTAGCGGGACAGGGGGAAGGGAACGAGCAGTACTTC CALAGQGEGNEQYF
TRBJ2-7 . . TRBV2 TGTGCCAGCAGTGAAGCGTACTACGAGCAGTACTTC CASSEAYYEQYF
TRBJ2-5 . TRBD2 TRBV7-9 TGTGCCAGCAGCTCAGGACTAGCGGGAGAGACCCAGTACTTC CASSSGLAGETQYF
TRBJ2-3 few . TRBV30 TGTGCCTGGAGTGTGGGCAGAGGCACAGATACGCAGTATTTT CAWSVGRGTDTQYF
TRBJ1-4 . TRBD1 TRBV6-1 TGTGCCAGCAGAGACTGGACAGGGGGCGAAAAACTGTTTTTT CASRDWTGGEKLFF
TRBJ1-1 . . TRBV18 TGTGCCAGCTCACCACCGGCCAGGGACGACACTGAAGCTTTCTTT CASSPPARDDTEAFF
TRBJ2-3 . . TRBV7-6 TGTGCCAGCAGCTTAGGGGTGGATACGCAGTATTTT CASSLGVDTQYF
TRBJ2-1 . TRBD2 TRBV27 TGTGCCAGCAGACTAATCGGGACTAGCGGGTACAATGAGCAGTTCTTC CASRLIGTSGYNEQFF
TRBJ2-6 . . TRBV27 TGTGCCAGCAAAACTGGGGCCAACGTCCTGACTTTC CASKTGANVLTF
TRBJ2-1 . . TRBV30 TGTGCCTGGAGTCAGGCAAACAATGAGCAGTTCTTC CAWSQANNEQFF
TRBJ2-7 once . TRBV5-1 TGCGCCAGCAGCTTGGGTTATTTGGGGGACGAGCAGTACTTC CASSLGYLGDEQYF
TRBJ2-5 few TRBD1 TRBV5-1 TGCGCCAGCAGCCTATTCGGACAGGGCGTCGAGACCCAGTACTTC CASSLFGQGVETQYF
TRBJ2-5 . . TRBV7-2 TGTGCCAGCAGCTTCCGTCGGGTCCTGAGAGGGACCCAGTACTTC CASSFRRVLRGTQYF
TRBJ1-1 . . TRBV5-6 TGTGCCAGCAGCTTGGCCCGGGCTGAAGCTTTCTTT CASSLARAEAFF
TRBJ2-7 many . TRBV19 TGTGCCAGTAGTATAGCCAACGGGAACTACGAGCAGTACTTC CASSIANGNYEQYF
TRBJ2-7 few TRBD2 TRBV15 TGTGCCACCAGCAGGGAAACGGGACTAGCGGGAGAGCGCGAGCAGTACTTC CATSRETGLAGEREQYF
TRBJ1-1 . . TRBV27 TGTGCCAGCAGTTTATCGCCTACTCACACTGAAGCTTTCTTT CASSLSPTHTEAFF